This T cell receptor (beta chain) came from a study of cytomegalovirus exposure and HLA in healthy donors. General study points: Beyond CMV serostatus, there was no information to go on about immune exposure. Overall, approximately 150 TCR beta chains were annotated as cytomegalovirus-associated. Highly shared sequence variants in one cluster were likely a sequencing artifact. It was shown in a later analysis that HLA-associated TCR beta chains were more clonally expanded than other, equally common chains.

With regard to this clone: As yet, its antigen is unknown.

13 Jbeta primers and 60 Vbeta primers were used for the PCR. Sequencing used immunoSEQ multiplex PCR; TCRdb keeps in-frame clones, though not all of them. The repertoire consists of some 110,000 clones, with around 70% occurring once and the leading ten covering approximately 9.4%. The receptor comes from a man in his thirties or forties in good health and CMV-seropositive. The sequenced material came from PBMCs.

The CDR3 protein is CASSWDFESPPLHF. The CDR3 DNA reads TGTGCCAGCAGTTGGGACTTCGAATCTCCACCCCTCCACTTT. This sequence joins TRBV6-5 and TRBJ1-6, with TRBD1 as a possible D gene (5 bases). The germline CDR1 and CDR2 sequences are MNHEY and SVGAGI. Trimming shortened V by 4 bases and J by 11 bases, and 15 bases separated the two germline ends. The CDR3 runs 14 residues.